The clone carrying this T cell receptor (beta chain) was counted between two and nine times. What it recognizes is unknown. TCRdb ran MiXCR on the reads and lists one entry per CDR3 protein. The table has 900,000 to 950,000 distinct CDR3 sequences, around 30% seen once. The data stem from a study of T cell repertoires in cytomegalovirus infection. As for the study in general: Both CMV infection and a matching HLA type were indicated by public TCR beta signatures.

Study-level results: HLA-C-restricted CMV clonotypes gave the most frequent clonotype in two of eight donors.

The ends lost 2 bases at V and 1 base at J; junction bases unmatched: 7. The CDR3 loop spans 16 amino acids. Per the germline V gene, CDR1 is MNHNS and CDR2 is SASEGT. V usage is TRBV6-1 and J usage is TRBJ1-1; the match to TRBD1 covers 7 bases. The sample here was cultured CD8+ T cells from PBMCs, taken from culture after CMV antigen stimulation. This sequence originates from a human donor in good health (CMV status not recorded). Some clones in this sample may be carry-over from other donors' samples. CDR3 residues: CASSETLRTGNTEAFF. The DNA for the CDR3 is TGTGCCAGCAGTGAAACCCTCCGGACAGGGAACACTGAAGCTTTCTTT.